Listed here are 22 T cell receptor beta chains from one sample, sequenced in a study of OX40 agonist ivuxolimab in advanced cancers. The repertoire was sequenced with immunoSEQ multiplex PCR; TCRdb's copy has only in-frame clones and lacks some. The repertoire consists of around 50,000 clones, with 90% to 95% occurring once and the leading ten covering approximately 12%. Here the sequenced sample was CD4+ or CD8+ T cells sorted from blood, taken in a trial of the OX40 agonist ivuxolimab. The origin of the receptors is an adult with an advanced solid tumor such as melanoma, head and neck, liver or kidney cancer.

The chain combines TRBV27 with TRBJ2-2; D may be TRBD2 (6 bases). V was shortened by 3 bases and J by 8 bases, with 10 bases between the two germline ends. Germline values: CDR1 MNHEY, CDR2 SMNVEV (reference sequence). This CDR3 region has 13 residues. For the CDR3, the DNA is TGTGCCAGCAGTTTCCCGGGAGCAGGGGAGCTGTTTTTT. This sequence encodes CASSFPGAGELFF.

The rearrangement uses TRBV28 and TRBJ2-3; 13 bases agree with TRBD2. The CDR3 totals 16 residues. Trimming cost V 6 bases and J 4 bases; bases outside gene matches: 7. Germline values: CDR1 MDHEN, CDR2 SYDVKM. The CDR3 protein is CASSWGLAGWADTQYF. In DNA, the CDR3 is TGTGCCAGCAGCTGGGGACTAGCGGGATGGGCAGATACGCAGTATTTT.

This chain joins TRBV10-3 and TRBJ1-1; 7 nucleotides line up with TRBD1. V dropped 6 bases and J dropped 6; count of bases not matched to a gene: 10. CDR1 ENHRY and CDR2 SYGVKD come from the germline V gene. This CDR3 comprises 14 residues. The chain's CDR3 is CAIRSTDRSAEAFF. The CDR3 DNA follows: TGTGCCATCAGGTCAACGGACAGGTCGGCTGAAGCTTTCTTT.

This chain connects TRBV30 to TRBJ2-2, with 7 bases lining up with TRBD2. CDR3 length: 16 residues. J lost 6 bases, V lost 1 base, and 11 bases had no gene match. Germline CDR1 is GTSNPN and CDR2 is SVGIG (reference sequence). The CDR3 loop reads CAWSEITSAIPGELFF. CDR3 coding DNA: TGTGCCTGGAGTGAGATCACTAGCGCGATCCCCGGGGAGCTGTTTTTT. Looking up the rest from reference TRBV30 and TRBJ2-2 gives the full variable domain: SQTIHQWPATLVQPVGSPLSLECTVEGTSNPNLYWYRQAAGRGLQLLFYSVGIGQISSEVPQNLSASRPQDRQFILSSKKLLLSDSGFYLCAWSEITSAIPGELFFGEGSRLTVL.

The CDR3 nucleotides read TGTGCCAGCAGCTTAGGAGGTCAGGGACCCTACAATGAGCAGTTCTTC. Protein product: CASSLGGQGPYNEQFF. The chain is built from TRBV11-2 and TRBJ2-1; D is tentatively TRBD1 or TRBD2 (5 bases each). This CDR3 is 16 amino acids long. V was pared by 1 base and J by 2 bases, with 12 bases between. Germline V lookup: CDR1 SGHAT, CDR2 FQNNGV.

This clone was recorded only once. V gene TRBV9 combines with J gene TRBJ1-1; a weak D match, TRBD1 (6 bases). V gave up 4 bases and J gave up 6 bases, with 19 bases separating them. The germline V gene has CDR1 SGDLS and CDR2 YYNGEE. The CDR3 consists of 15 residues. For the CDR3, the DNA is TGTGCCAGCAGCAACGAAGGAGCAGGGGCCTCTGAAGCTTTCTTT. The encoded protein is CASSNEGAGASEAFF.

V usage is TRBV19 and J usage is TRBJ2-3; no clear D gene. Germline V gene sequence: CDR1 LNHDA, CDR2 SQIVND (reference sequence). The CDR3 is made up of 12 amino acids. V was cut by 4 bases and J by 7 bases, with 9 bases left in between. The CDR3 DNA follows: TGTGCCAGTAGTACCAGTGGAAATACGCAGTATTTT. Translation: CASSTSGNTQYF.

The chain recombines TRBV6-5 with TRBJ2-3, with D unresolved. V was clipped by 5 bases and J by 4 bases, with 10 bases between them. CDR1 is MNHEY, CDR2 SVGAGI, per germline. The CDR3 sequence is 13 residues long. For the CDR3, the DNA is TGTGCCAGCAGTACTACTGGCCCAGATACGCAGTATTTT. Its protein is CASSTTGPDTQYF.

V and J are TRBV28 and TRBJ2-7; no firm D call. This CDR3 has 18 amino acids. CDR1 and CDR2 from the germline V gene are MDHEN and SYDVKM. V dropped 5 bases and J dropped 0 bases, with 23 bases sitting between them. This CDR3 reads CASSLDLAKSRSSYEQYF. The CDR3 region has the DNA TGTGCCAGCAGTCTCGATTTAGCAAAAAGCCGCTCCTCCTACGAGCAGTACTTC.

The sample holds a few counts of this clone. The V call is TRBV9, the J call TRBJ1-1, with 8 bases lining up with TRBD1. The germline gives CDR1 SGDLS, CDR2 YYNGEE. The CDR3 has 13 amino acids. Unmatched junction bases numbered 7, after V lost 7 bases and J lost 5 bases. CDR3 sequence: CASDLRGLTEAFF. Written as DNA, the CDR3 is TGTGCCAGCGATCTCAGGGGGCTGACTGAAGCTTTCTTT. Using reference TRBV9 and TRBJ1-1 for the parts outside the CDR3, the full variable domain is DSGVTQTPKHLITATGQRVTLRCSPRSGDLSVYWYQQSLDQGLQFLIQYYNGEERAKGNILERFSAQQFPDLHSELNLSSLELGDSALYFCASDLRGLTEAFFGQGTRLTVV.

The chain recombines TRBV27 with TRBJ2-1, with TRBD2 as a possible D gene (5 bases). The CDR3 covers 14 residues. Per the germline V gene, CDR1 is MNHEY and CDR2 is SMNVEV (reference sequence). V lost 1 base to trimming and J lost 6 bases, with 10 bases between them. The CDR3 loop is CASSLWGDSNEQFF. Written as DNA, the CDR3 is TGTGCCAGCAGTTTATGGGGAGATAGCAATGAGCAGTTCTTC.

The chain uses TRBV10-1 and TRBJ2-3; D gene ambiguous. Per the germline V gene, CDR1 is WNHNN and CDR2 is SYGVQD (reference sequence). Trimming took 6 bases from V and 2 from J, leaving 15 bases between them. CDR3 length: 15 residues. This chain's CDR3 is CASSRNSYFTDTQYF. DNA of the CDR3: TGCGCCAGCAGCCGCAACAGCTATTTCACAGATACGCAGTATTTT.

This clone has just one count. The chain carries TRBV7-9 and TRBJ2-7; TRBD1 matches at 11 bases. The CDR3 totals 15 residues. J gave up 7 bases and V 2 bases, and 7 bases lay outside the gene matches. Germline lookup yields CDR1 SEHNR and CDR2 FQNEAQ (reference sequence). The CDR3 loop is CASSLRTGGLWEQYF. The CDR3 nucleotides are TGTGCCAGCAGCTTAAGGACAGGGGGCCTTTGGGAGCAGTACTTC.

This sequence joins TRBV7-9 and TRBJ2-7; a possible D gene is TRBD1 (6 bases). V was shortened by 5 bases and J by 3 bases, with 23 bases between the two germline ends. The CDR3 totals 17 residues. Germline CDR1 reads SEHNR; CDR2 reads FQNEAQ (reference sequence). CDR3: CASSTPGAGVPYYEQYF. The CDR3 bases are TGTGCCAGCAGCACCCCAGGTGCAGGGGTGCCCTACTACGAGCAGTACTTC.

The chain carries TRBV4-2 and TRBJ2-7; no firm D call. The CDR3 has 13 residues. Trimming stripped 0 bases from V and 6 bases from J, with 9 bases between. The germline V gene has CDR1 LGHNA and CDR2 YNFKEQ. The CDR3 loop is CASSQDGASEQYF. The CDR3 DNA reads TGTGCCAGCAGCCAAGATGGTGCGTCCGAGCAGTACTTC.

The J gene is TRBJ1-1, the V gene TRBV10-2; D is uncertain. From germline, CDR1 is WSHSY and CDR2 SAAADI. V was trimmed by 8 bases and J by 4 bases, leaving 14 bases between them. This CDR3 contains 13 residues. The CDR3 nucleotides read TGCGCCAGCTTGGGGTTTGTGGGCACTGAAGCTTTCTTT. Residues: CASLGFVGTEAFF.

The V gene is TRBV29-1, the J gene TRBJ1-2; perhaps TRBD1 as D (6 bases). The CDR3 contains 13 residues. Germline V gene lookup returns CDR1 SQVTM and CDR2 ANQGSEA. With 6 bases removed from V and 7 bases from J, the gap between germline ends came to 18 bases. Here the CDR3 reads CSVVQGPGGGYTF. CDR3 in DNA: TGCAGCGTCGTACAGGGACCCGGCGGTGGCTACACCTTC.

This clone was counted a few times. The CDR3 DNA sequence: TGCAGTGCTAGTTATATAGGTGAGCAGTTCTTC. It yields the protein CSASYIGEQFF. This sequence joins TRBV20-1 and TRBJ2-1; D is undetermined. V lost 3 bases to trimming and J lost 9 bases, with 9 bases between them. Germline V gene sequence: CDR1 DFQATT, CDR2 SNEGSKA (reference sequence). The CDR3 consists of 11 residues.

The chain joins TRBV30 to TRBJ2-2, with D unclear. The CDR3 is 12 amino acids. Germline-derived CDR1 and CDR2 are GTSNPN and SVGIG (reference sequence). Trimming left V 5 bases short and J 7 bases short, with 11 bases between. The DNA of the CDR3 is TGTGCCTGGCATACGGTTGACGGGGAGCTGTTTTTT. Its translation: CAWHTVDGELFF.

This rearrangement joins TRBV19 to TRBJ2-7; D may be TRBD2 (5 bases). Germline V lookup: CDR1 LNHDA, CDR2 SQIVND (reference sequence). V lost 1 base, J lost 2 bases, and 6 bases lay in between. The CDR3 runs to 13 residues. Here the CDR3 DNA reads TGTGCCAGTAGTATAGCGGGAACCTACGAGCAGTACTTC. Translation gives CASSIAGTYEQYF. Full variable domain (missing parts from reference TRBV19 and TRBJ2-7): DGGITQSPKYLFRKEGQNVTLSCEQNLNHDAMYWYRQDPGQGLRLIYYSQIVNDFQKGDIAEGYSVSREKKESFPLTVTSAQKNPTAFYLCASSIAGTYEQYFGPGTRLTVT.

The gene calls are TRBV28 and TRBJ2-2; the D is unclear. The CDR3 totals 12 residues. Per the germline V gene, CDR1 is MDHEN and CDR2 is SYDVKM. The CDR3 region has the DNA TGTGGCTTGAAGGGGAACACCGGGGAGCTGTTTTTT. Translating gives CGLKGNTGELFF.

The gene calls are TRBV10-2 and TRBJ2-7; D gene unclear. The V end was cut by 3 bases, the J end by 2 bases, with 14 bases between. The CDR3 spans 15 residues. The germline V gene encodes CDR1 WSHSY and CDR2 SAAADI. The CDR3 protein is CASSDGTVRAYEQYF. The DNA of the CDR3 is TGCGCCAGCAGTGATGGAACAGTACGCGCCTACGAGCAGTACTTC.